This entry features one T cell receptor beta chain sequence. Its specificity is not known. The sample belongs to a study of graft-versus-host responses after intestinal transplantation. On the study more broadly: Induction with anti-thymocyte globulin, then tacrolimus and steroids for approximately three years, was given to all recipients.

Sequenced by immunoSEQ multiplex PCR; TCRdb stores in-frame clones only, minus some. The data hold about 100,000 clones, with over 75% observed a single time. Findings and limits, study-wide: Investigators detected GvH clones in recipient marrow, with some emerging earlier in ileum or blood. Early post-transplant falls in HvG clones accompanied the peak levels of circulating GvH clones.

The sequences come from PBMCs, collected 453 days after intestinal transplant. This TCR came from a human patient who received an intestinal transplant, so some T cells may come from the graft donor.

The CDR3 spells CASSRDKRNTDTQYF. Written as DNA, the CDR3 is TGTGCCAGCAGCCGCGATAAGAGGAACACAGATACGCAGTATTTT. The chain combines TRBV14 with TRBJ2-3; D unclear. The germline gives CDR1 SGHDN, CDR2 FVKESK. V shed 4 bases and J shed 2 bases, with 13 bases lying between them. The CDR3 runs 15 residues.